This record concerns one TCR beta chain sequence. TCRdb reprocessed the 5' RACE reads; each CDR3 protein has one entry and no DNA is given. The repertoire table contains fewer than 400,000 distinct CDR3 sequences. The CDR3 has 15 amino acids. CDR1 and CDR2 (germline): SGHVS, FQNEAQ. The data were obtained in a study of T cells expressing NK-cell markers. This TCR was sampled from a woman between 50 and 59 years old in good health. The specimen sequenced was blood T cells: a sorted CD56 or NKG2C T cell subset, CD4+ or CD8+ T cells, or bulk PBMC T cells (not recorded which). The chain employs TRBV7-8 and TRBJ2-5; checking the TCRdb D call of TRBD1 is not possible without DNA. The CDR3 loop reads CASPGPTAAQETQYF.